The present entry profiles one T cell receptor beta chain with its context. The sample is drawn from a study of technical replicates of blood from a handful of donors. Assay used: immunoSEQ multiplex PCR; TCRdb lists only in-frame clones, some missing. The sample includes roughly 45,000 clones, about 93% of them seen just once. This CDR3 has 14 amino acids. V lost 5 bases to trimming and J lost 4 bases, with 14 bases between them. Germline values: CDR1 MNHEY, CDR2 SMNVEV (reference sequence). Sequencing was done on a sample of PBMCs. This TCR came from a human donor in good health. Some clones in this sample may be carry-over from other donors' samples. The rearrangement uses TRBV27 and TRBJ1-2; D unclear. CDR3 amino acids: CASSPDRGAYGYTF. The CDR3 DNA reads TGTGCCAGCAGTCCCGACCGAGGTGCCTATGGCTACACCTTC.